This T cell receptor beta chain was sequenced during a study of monozygotic twins with inflammatory bowel disease. After re-calling the 5' RACE reads, TCRdb lists one entry per CDR3 protein, DNA absent. In all, the sample yields about 160,000 distinct CDR3 sequences. The length of the CDR3 is 18 residues. CDR1 is SGHAT and CDR2 is FQDESV in the germline V gene (reference sequence). The sample comprised blood. This TCR derives from a human donor with ulcerative colitis or Crohn's disease, or a healthy co-twin of an affected twin (not recorded which). The chain joins TRBV11-1 to TRBJ2-5; TCRdb designates TRBD2, a call that cannot be tested without DNA. The CDR3 region is CASSHWMTSGSRTETQYF.